The 5 T cell receptor beta chains listed next were all sequenced from one sample in a study of blood T cell repertoires in COVID-19. The data were produced by immunoSEQ multiplex PCR, yet TCRdb's version contains in-frame clones alone and is incomplete. The sample has fewer than 150,000 clones, 90% seen once; the top ten hold 3.5% to 4%. The sample taken for sequencing was peripheral blood. These receptors all come from a woman aged 55 to 70 with COVID-19, enrolled during active disease.

V gene TRBV5-4 combines with J gene TRBJ1-2; 8 bases align to TRBD1. The CDR3 is made up of 14 amino acids. Germline loops: CDR1 SGHNT, CDR2 YYREEE (reference sequence). Trimming took 4 bases from V and 4 from J; bases not matched to a gene: 6. The CDR3 region is CASSLQGVPYGYTF. As DNA, the CDR3 is TGTGCCAGCAGCCTACAGGGGGTGCCCTATGGCTACACCTTC.

J is TRBJ2-7 and V is TRBV4-3; D might be TRBD1 (5 bases). V lost 4 bases, J lost 1 base, and 11 bases lay in between. The CDR3 loop spans 14 amino acids. Germline V gene data show CDR1 as LGHNA and CDR2 as YSLEER. The CDR3 here is CASSRQGNSYEQYF. CDR3 nucleotides: TGCGCCAGCAGCCGGCAGGGCAATTCCTACGAGCAGTACTTC.

This chain uses TRBV6-2 or TRBV6-3 with TRBJ2-4; TRBD1 matches 7 bases. V dropped 2 bases and J dropped 9; count of bases not matched to a gene: 7. This CDR3 has 14 residues. The germline gives CDR1 MNHEY, CDR2 SVGEGT. The CDR3 sequence is CASSYQGGEVIQYF. In nucleotides, the CDR3 is TGTGCCAGCAGTTACCAAGGGGGCGAAGTCATTCAGTACTTC.

The V and J genes are TRBV7-9 and TRBJ2-1, with D maybe TRBD1 (5 bases). Germline CDR1 is SEHNR and CDR2 is FQNEAQ (reference sequence). The CDR3 has 16 residues. V lost 8 bases and J 8 bases, leaving 25 bases between the germline ends. CDR3 sequence reads: CASSTLFRQGGDEQFF. The CDR3 nucleotides read TGTGCCAGCTCTACTCTTTTCCGCCAGGGTGGGGATGAGCAGTTCTTC. Full variable domain (missing parts from reference TRBV7-9 and TRBJ2-1): DTGVSQNPRHKITKRGQNVTFRCDPISEHNRLYWYRQTLGQGPEFLTYFQNEAQLEKSRLLSDRFSAERPKGSFSTLEIQRTEQGDSAMYLCASSTLFRQGGDEQFFGPGTRLTVL.

The chain employs TRBV19 and TRBJ1-4; unclear D gene. The CDR3 sequence is 12 residues long. Germline V gene sequence: CDR1 LNHDA, CDR2 SQIVND (reference sequence). V lost 4 bases, J lost 8 bases, and 8 bases lay in between. The CDR3 here is CASSTSPEKLFF. The CDR3 DNA is TGTGCCAGTAGTACCTCCCCGGAAAAACTGTTTTTT. Filled out from reference TRBV19 and TRBJ1-4, the complete variable domain reads DGGITQSPKYLFRKEGQNVTLSCEQNLNHDAMYWYRQDPGQGLRLIYYSQIVNDFQKGDIAEGYSVSREKKESFPLTVTSAQKNPTAFYLCASSTSPEKLFFGSGTQLSVL.